Listed below are T cell receptor beta chains from one sample, sequenced in a study of spatial heterogeneity in lung cancer. TCRdb reprocessed the 5' RACE reads with MiXCR, giving one entry per CDR3 protein. In the table there are about 2,800 distinct CDR3 sequences, about half of which are singletons. The material sequenced was lung tumor tissue, taken at surgery. These TCRs come from a male donor with early-stage non-small cell lung cancer. CDR3s leave out the opening cysteine and the closing phenylalanine or tryptophan.

TRBJ2-3 | TRBV4-2 | ASSQRPQLQRADTQY
TRBJ1-2 | TRBV12-3/TRBV12-4 | ASRPGQGARYGYT
TRBJ2-7 | TRBV20-1 | SARDPGFYEQY
TRBJ2-3 | TRBV7-3 | ASSPQLATADTQY
TRBJ2-6 | TRBV4-3 | ASSQEGGTGANVLT
TRBJ1-1 | TRBV20-1 | SARDGGAMNTEAF
TRBJ2-4 | TRBV28 | ASSPRVAKNIQY
TRBJ2-3 | TRBV6-5 | ASSYGQGDTQY
TRBJ2-1 | TRBV28 | ASSSPTSGRREQF
TRBJ1-6 | TRBV7-2 | ASSPNGGPNSPLH
TRBJ2-1 | TRBV7-8 | ASSSGLSSYNEQF
TRBJ2-7 | TRBV10-1 | ASSDGTGVYEQY
TRBJ2-1 | TRBV5-5 | ASSLSDNEQF
TRBJ2-3 | TRBV7-9 | ASSSGTGSTDTQY
TRBJ2-5 | TRBV23-1 | ASSQINAETGVKVQETQY
TRBJ2-3 | TRBV30 | AWSAGADTQY
TRBJ2-1 | TRBV7-8 | ASSPTGRFRRRDNEQF
TRBJ2-3 | TRBV29-1 | SVPTRRTPTDTQY
TRBJ2-7 | TRBV19 | ASSGNVYEQY
TRBJ2-1 | TRBV11-2 | ASSPGTSGLNEQF
TRBJ2-3 | TRBV7-3 | ASSLNGGRTDTQY
TRBJ2-3 | TRBV25-1 | ATSERERISQY
TRBJ2-4 | TRBV28 | ATTRRGNIQY
TRBJ2-4 | TRBV7-9 | ASSLKGSKNIQY
TRBJ2-3 | TRBV10-3 | AISERRTSGTTDTQY
TRBJ1-1 | TRBV14 | ASSRKMNTEAF
TRBJ2-7 | TRBV20-1 | SAREPASGRIYEQY
TRBJ2-5 | TRBV2 | ASSGEETQY
TRBJ2-5 | TRBV6-2/TRBV6-3 | ASTAAGSLETQY
TRBJ2-3 | TRBV5-6 | ASSLFSRYTDTQY
TRBJ2-2 | TRBV6-2/TRBV6-3 | ASSTAGLFTGELF
TRBJ2-3 | TRBV5-1 | ASSLARRGGTDTQY
TRBJ2-7 | TRBV5-6 | ASSQMVDEQY
TRBJ2-7 | TRBV6-5 | ASSYYKTGSYEQY
TRBJ2-1 | TRBV29-1 | SVAGTPRGGEQF
TRBJ2-5 | TRBV5-1 | ASSLGGFRETQY
TRBJ2-1 | TRBV5-1 | ASSAGLGADEQF
TRBJ1-1 | TRBV7-9 | ASSLARYEAF
TRBJ2-7 | TRBV27 | ASSSGGGYEQY
TRBJ2-5 | TRBV9 | ASSVEGSQETQY
TRBJ2-1 | TRBV28 | ASSLPERHYNEQF
TRBJ2-7 | TRBV15 | ATSARTGSYEQY
TRBJ1-1 | TRBV11-3 | ASSRDRNTEAF
TRBJ2-5 | TRBV27 | ASRTSGGGETQY
TRBJ1-5 | TRBV7-2 | ASSLSRYSSNQPQH
TRBJ2-7 | TRBV6-2/TRBV6-3 | ASSYVGRGYEQY
TRBJ2-2 | TRBV6-5 | ASSWDRGNTGELF
TRBJ2-3 | TRBV6-2/TRBV6-3 | ASSYGADTDTQY
TRBJ2-1 | TRBV6-2/TRBV6-3 | ASSLLSRLSSYNEQF
TRBJ2-7 | TRBV6-5 | ASSYARGYEQY
TRBJ2-1 | TRBV7-9 | ATGLAVDNEQF
TRBJ2-3 | TRBV7-2 | ASSGTLGTDTQY
TRBJ2-7 | TRBV20-1 | SARESWYIREQY
TRBJ2-3 | TRBV7-2 | ASSLGSSDTQY
TRBJ2-5 | TRBV3-1 | ASSRNQETQY